This entry lists 8 T cell receptor beta chains sequenced from one sample in a study of CXCR3-negative and CXCR3-positive naive CD8 T cells. Study conclusions and caveats: A higher hydrophobicity marked the TRB CDR3s of CXCR3-positive naive cells versus CXCR3-negative naive cells.

The TRB libraries of cDNA were built by UMI-labeled 5' RACE. TCRdb reprocessed the 5' RACE reads, with one entry per CDR3 protein and no DNA. The sample has roughly 110,000 distinct CDR3 sequences, and its top ten clones hold 0.38%. These receptors have no identified antigens. The material sequenced was naive CXCR3+ CD8+ T cells from blood. This sample's subset: CD45RO-CCR7+CD27+CD95- naive CD8+ T cells expressing CXCR3 (TNR3+). These receptors came from a human donor in good health. Some clones in this sample may be carry-over from other donors' samples.

The chain recombines TRBV29-1 with TRBJ1-1; TCRdb's D call of TRBD1 is untestable without DNA. Germline-derived CDR1 and CDR2 are SQVTM and ANQGSEA. The CDR3 runs to 12 residues. The CDR3: CSVEGRQAEAFF.

The chain is built from TRBV19 and TRBJ2-4; the TCRdb D gene call, TRBD2, has no DNA to confirm it. CDR3 length: 15 residues. Germline CDR1 and CDR2: LNHDA and SQIVND (reference sequence). CDR3 amino acids: CASETGTSGNSIQYF. Filled out from reference TRBV19 and TRBJ2-4, the complete variable domain reads DGGITQSPKYLFRKEGQNVTLSCEQNLNHDAMYWYRQDPGQGLRLIYYSQIVNDFQKGDIAEGYSVSREKKESFPLTVTSAQKNPTAFYLCASETGTSGNSIQYFGAGTRLSVL.

The chain has TRBV11-3 and TRBJ2-1; TCRdb designates TRBD1, a call that cannot be tested without DNA. The CDR3 loop spans 14 amino acids. Per germline, CDR1 SGHNT and CDR2 YENEEA. This chain's CDR3 is CASSFGGLSNEQFF.

V is TRBV29-1 and J is TRBJ2-2; TCRdb calls TRBD1, which cannot be checked without DNA. CDR1 is SQVTM and CDR2 is ANQGSEA in the germline V gene. The CDR3 runs 15 residues. The CDR3 region is CSAEQGIPNTGELFF.

The chain recombines TRBV9 with TRBJ2-3; the D gene TCRdb calls, TRBD2, cannot be checked with no DNA. Looked up from germline, CDR1 is SGDLS and CDR2 is YYNGEE. This CDR3 has 16 amino acids. The CDR3 protein is CASSPGYSSSTDTQYF.

The rearrangement uses TRBV28 and TRBJ2-5. Germline CDR1 is MDHEN and CDR2 is SYDVKM. The CDR3 has 13 residues. The CDR3 loop is CASSLTRYTTQYF.

The chain links TRBV4-2 to TRBJ2-7; no DNA is available, so the TRBD1 call from TCRdb remains unchecked. The CDR3 loop spans 15 amino acids. Germline values: CDR1 LGHNA, CDR2 YNFKEQ. Here the CDR3 reads CASSQDQTGGNEQYF.

The chain is built from TRBV7-9 and TRBJ2-5. Germline lookup yields CDR1 SEHNR and CDR2 FQNEAQ (reference sequence). This CDR3 comprises 14 residues. CDR3 residues: CASSSWMETETQYF.